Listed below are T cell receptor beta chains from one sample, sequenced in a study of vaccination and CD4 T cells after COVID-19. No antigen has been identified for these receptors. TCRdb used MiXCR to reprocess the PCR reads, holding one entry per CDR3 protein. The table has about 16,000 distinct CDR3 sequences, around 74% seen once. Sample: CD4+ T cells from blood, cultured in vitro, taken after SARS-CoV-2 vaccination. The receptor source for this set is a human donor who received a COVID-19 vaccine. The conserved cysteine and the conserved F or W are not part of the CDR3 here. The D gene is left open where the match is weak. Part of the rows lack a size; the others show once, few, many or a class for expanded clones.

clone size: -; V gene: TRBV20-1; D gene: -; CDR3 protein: SARDLIDNTGELF
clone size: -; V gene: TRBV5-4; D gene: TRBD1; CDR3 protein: ASSRDRVSHGYT
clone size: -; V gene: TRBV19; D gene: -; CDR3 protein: ASSSWANYGYT
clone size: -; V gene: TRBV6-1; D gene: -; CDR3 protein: ASSEMPGSGNTIY
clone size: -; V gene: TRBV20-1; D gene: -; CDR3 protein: SARPVRSGNTIY
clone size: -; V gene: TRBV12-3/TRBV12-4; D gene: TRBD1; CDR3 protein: AVGGTGNEKLF
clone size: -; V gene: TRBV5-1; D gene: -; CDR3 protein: ASSPQSRTEAF
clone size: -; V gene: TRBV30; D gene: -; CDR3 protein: AWSVAGVYGYT
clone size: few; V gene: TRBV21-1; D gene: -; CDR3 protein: ASSLRGKEKTQY
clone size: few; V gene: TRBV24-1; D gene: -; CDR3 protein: ATSKTKGYGYT
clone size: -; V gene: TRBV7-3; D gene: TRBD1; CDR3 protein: ASSATGGSGNTIY
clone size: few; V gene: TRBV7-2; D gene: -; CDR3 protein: ASSVKTVVDYT
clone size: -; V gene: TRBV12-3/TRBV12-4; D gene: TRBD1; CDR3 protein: ASSGTGFNQPQH
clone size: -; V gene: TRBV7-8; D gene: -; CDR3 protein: ASSLAPGNTIY
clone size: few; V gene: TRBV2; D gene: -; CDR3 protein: ASRGITGKNQPQH
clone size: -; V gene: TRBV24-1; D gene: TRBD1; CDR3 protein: ATSESIQGALLVNYGYT
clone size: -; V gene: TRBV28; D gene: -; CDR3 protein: ASSSPFRAAAGEQY
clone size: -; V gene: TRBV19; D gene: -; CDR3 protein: ASSMAGSNTQETQY
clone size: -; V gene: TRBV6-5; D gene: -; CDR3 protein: ASSYSGDQETQY
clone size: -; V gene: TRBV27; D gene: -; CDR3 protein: ASSLSLGRQPQH
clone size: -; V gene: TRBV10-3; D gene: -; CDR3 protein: AISEKGENYGYT
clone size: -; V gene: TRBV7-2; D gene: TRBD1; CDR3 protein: ANSFDRGSWEQY
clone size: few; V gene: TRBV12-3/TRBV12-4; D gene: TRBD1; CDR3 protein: ASRTGGYGYT